The count of the clone carrying this TCR beta chain is one. This sample was taken from a study of cytomegalovirus exposure and HLA in healthy donors. As for the study in general: The study placed about 81% of its 398 genotyped donors in the Caucasian-associated ancestry cluster.

The primer mix had 60 Vbeta and 13 Jbeta primers. TCRdb's table, derived via immunoSEQ multiplex PCR, lists solely in-frame clones and lacks some. Of about 170,000 clones in the sample, roughly 71% are singletons; the top ten hold around 3%. Germline V gives CDR1 SEHNR, CDR2 FQNEAQ (reference sequence). The length of the CDR3 is 16 residues. Trimming cost V 4 bases and J 2 bases, with 12 bases left between them. The source is a woman in her forties or fifties in good health and CMV-seropositive. V and J are TRBV7-9 and TRBJ2-6, with TRBD1 as a possible D gene (5 bases). The specimen was PBMCs. The DNA of the CDR3 is TGTGCCAGCAGCTCTACAGGCCTCGCTGGGGCCAACGTCCTGACTTTC. Amino acids: CASSSTGLAGANVLTF.